This TCR beta chain originates from a study of cytomegalovirus exposure and HLA in healthy donors. The V segment lost 3 bases and the J segment 8 bases; nucleotides outside the gene matches: 8. CDR1 and CDR2 from the germline V gene are LNHNV and YYDKDF (reference sequence). The length of the CDR3 is 16 residues. Primers: 60 Vbeta forward and 13 Jbeta reverse. Some clones are missing from TCRdb's copy, which holds only in-frame ones; the method was immunoSEQ multiplex PCR. Here the sample table reports approximately 210,000 clones. The clonotype comes from a woman between 25 and 40 years old in good health and CMV-seropositive. V and J are TRBV15 and TRBJ2-1; TRBD2 agrees at 12 bases. The sample comprised PBMCs. CDR3 DNA: TGTGCCACCAGCAGCCCTAGCGGGGGGGCTATAGATGAGCAGTTCTTC. It is translated as CATSSPSGGAIDEQFF.